The rows below give T cell receptor beta chains drawn from one sample of a study of cytomegalovirus exposure and HLA in healthy donors. The data were produced by immunoSEQ multiplex PCR, yet TCRdb's version contains in-frame clones alone and is incomplete. The table includes approximately 200,000 clones, about four fifths detected once. Sample: PBMCs. These TCRs come from a boy aged 2 to 9 in good health and CMV-seronegative. The CDR3 runs from the conserved cysteine through the conserved F or W. The D gene is left open where the match is weak. Some rows have no size entry. The others give once, few or many, or a class for an expanded clone.

CDR3aa: CASSIGGGTYNEQFF
CDR3nt: TGTGCCAGTAGTATCGGCGGGGGGACTTACAATGAGCAGTTCTTC
j_gene: TRBJ2-1
d_gene: TRBD2
v_gene: TRBV19
abundance: NA

CDR3aa: CASSQVQGLLNTEAFF
CDR3nt: TGCGCCAGCAGCCAAGTACAGGGGCTTTTGAACACTGAAGCTTTCTTT
j_gene: TRBJ1-1
d_gene: TRBD1
v_gene: TRBV4-3
abundance: NA

CDR3aa: CASSWGGQQYF
CDR3nt: TGTGCCAGCAGCTGGGGGGGGCAGCAGTACTTC
j_gene: TRBJ2-7
d_gene: NA
v_gene: TRBV7-9
abundance: NA

CDR3aa: CASSAILGGGGTIQYF
CDR3nt: TGTGCCAGCAGCGCCATACTAGGGGGGGGAGGAACGATTCAGTACTTC
j_gene: TRBJ2-4
d_gene: NA
v_gene: TRBV5-8
abundance: NA

CDR3aa: CASSESKIQTNDRGSRPQHF
CDR3nt: TGCGCCAGCAGTGAGTCTAAGATCCAAACCAACGACAGGGGGTCTAGGCCCCAGCATTTT
j_gene: TRBJ1-5
d_gene: TRBD1
v_gene: TRBV10-2
abundance: NA

CDR3aa: CASSLVSGDRNIQYF
CDR3nt: TGTGCCAGCAGCTTGGTGTCGGGGGACAGAAACATTCAGTACTTC
j_gene: TRBJ2-4
d_gene: NA
v_gene: TRBV5-6
abundance: NA

CDR3aa: CASPRTSGGHIPSSYNEQFF
CDR3nt: TGTGCCAGCCCAAGGACTAGCGGGGGGCACATTCCTAGCTCCTACAATGAGCAGTTCTTC
j_gene: TRBJ2-1
d_gene: NA
v_gene: TRBV21-1
abundance: NA

CDR3aa: CASNLRGLGEKLFF
CDR3nt: TGTGCCAGTAACTTGAGGGGGCTCGGTGAAAAACTGTTTTTT
j_gene: TRBJ1-4
d_gene: TRBD1
v_gene: TRBV19
abundance: once

CDR3aa: CASSLRLAGVYEQYF
CDR3nt: TGTGCCAGCAGTTTAAGGCTAGCGGGGGTCTACGAGCAGTACTTC
j_gene: TRBJ2-7
d_gene: TRBD2
v_gene: TRBV27
abundance: once

CDR3aa: CASRTPSTDTQYF
CDR3nt: TGTGCCAGCAGAACACCTAGCACAGATACGCAGTATTTT
j_gene: TRBJ2-3
d_gene: NA
v_gene: TRBV6-5
abundance: NA

CDR3aa: CAWSVGGPGNTIYF
CDR3nt: TGTGCCTGGAGTGTAGGGGGCCCTGGAAACACCATATATTTT
j_gene: TRBJ1-3
d_gene: TRBD1
v_gene: TRBV30
abundance: NA

CDR3aa: CASSGGTAGIYGYTF
CDR3nt: TGTGCCAGCAGCGGCGGGACTGCCGGTATCTATGGCTACACCTTC
j_gene: TRBJ1-2
d_gene: NA
v_gene: TRBV9
abundance: NA

CDR3aa: CASGLYRGFRNTIYF
CDR3nt: TGTGCTAGTGGTTTGTATAGGGGTTTTAGAAACACCATATATTTT
j_gene: TRBJ1-3
d_gene: NA
v_gene: TRBV12-5
abundance: NA

CDR3aa: CASSAARGLHEQYF
CDR3nt: TGTGCCAGCAGTGCGGCCAGGGGGTTACACGAGCAGTACTTC
j_gene: TRBJ2-7
d_gene: TRBD1
v_gene: TRBV2
abundance: NA

CDR3aa: CAITQGNTEAFF
CDR3nt: TGTGCCATCACCCAGGGGAACACTGAAGCTTTCTTT
j_gene: TRBJ1-1
d_gene: NA
v_gene: TRBV10-3
abundance: once

CDR3aa: CASSLALAGTAYEQYF
CDR3nt: TGCGCCAGCAGCTTGGCACTAGCGGGAACAGCCTACGAGCAGTACTTC
j_gene: TRBJ2-7
d_gene: TRBD2
v_gene: TRBV5-1
abundance: NA

CDR3aa: CASGDRFFYGYTF
CDR3nt: TGTGCCAGTGGTGACAGGTTCTTCTATGGCTACACCTTC
j_gene: TRBJ1-2
d_gene: NA
v_gene: TRBV2
abundance: NA

CDR3aa: CASSLSGLAGATAYEQYF
CDR3nt: TGTGCCAGCAGCTTATCGGGACTAGCGGGTGCTACAGCCTACGAGCAGTACTTC
j_gene: TRBJ2-7
d_gene: TRBD2
v_gene: TRBV7-2
abundance: NA

CDR3aa: CASRSRDREKAFF
CDR3nt: TGTGCCAGCAGATCCCGGGACAGGGAAAAAGCTTTCTTT
j_gene: TRBJ1-1
d_gene: TRBD1
v_gene: TRBV6-6
abundance: few

CDR3aa: CASSVDHGGTSGNTIYF
CDR3nt: TGTGCCAGCAGCGTAGATCACGGCGGGACTTCTGGAAACACCATATATTTT
j_gene: TRBJ1-3
d_gene: NA
v_gene: TRBV9
abundance: NA

CDR3aa: CASSLPGTSGGAAQFF
CDR3nt: TGTGCCAGCAGCCTTCCCGGGACTAGCGGGGGGGCCGCGCAGTTCTTC
j_gene: TRBJ2-1
d_gene: TRBD2
v_gene: TRBV4-2
abundance: NA

CDR3aa: CASRGLTGAPSGNTIYF
CDR3nt: TGTGCCAGCAGGGGACTTACAGGGGCCCCCTCTGGAAACACCATATATTTT
j_gene: TRBJ1-3
d_gene: TRBD1
v_gene: TRBV2
abundance: NA

CDR3aa: CASSLEGLVKQETQYF
CDR3nt: TGCGCCAGCAGCTTGGAGGGACTAGTGAAGCAAGAGACCCAGTACTTC
j_gene: TRBJ2-5
d_gene: TRBD2
v_gene: TRBV5-1
abundance: NA

CDR3aa: CASSNRQGNTEAFF
CDR3nt: TGCGCCAGCAGCAATAGACAGGGGAACACTGAAGCTTTCTTT
j_gene: TRBJ1-1
d_gene: TRBD1
v_gene: TRBV4-1
abundance: NA

CDR3aa: CASSLRGGDGYTF
CDR3nt: TGTGCCAGCAGCTTGCGAGGGGGGGATGGCTACACCTTC
j_gene: TRBJ1-2
d_gene: NA
v_gene: TRBV5-6
abundance: NA

CDR3aa: CASSVGGRDNQPQHF
CDR3nt: TGTGCCAGCAGCGTAGGGGGCAGAGACAATCAGCCCCAGCATTTT
j_gene: TRBJ1-5
d_gene: NA
v_gene: TRBV9
abundance: few

CDR3aa: CASSIYEVNTEAFF
CDR3nt: TGTGCCAGCAGCATATACGAGGTGAACACTGAAGCTTTCTTT
j_gene: TRBJ1-1
d_gene: NA
v_gene: TRBV7-8
abundance: NA

CDR3aa: CASSQVQGSYNEQFF
CDR3nt: TGCGCCAGCAGCCAAGTCCAGGGTTCCTACAATGAGCAGTTCTTC
j_gene: TRBJ2-1
d_gene: NA
v_gene: TRBV4-3
abundance: NA

CDR3aa: CASSPGQNTEAFF
CDR3nt: TGTGCCAGCAGTCCGGGACAGAACACTGAAGCTTTCTTT
j_gene: TRBJ1-1
d_gene: NA
v_gene: TRBV6-6
abundance: NA

CDR3aa: CASRFLGGANTEAFF
CDR3nt: TGTGCCAGCAGGTTTTTAGGGGGGGCGAACACTGAAGCTTTCTTT
j_gene: TRBJ1-1
d_gene: NA
v_gene: TRBV6-5
abundance: NA

CDR3aa: CAISESGVFYGYTF
CDR3nt: TGTGCCATCAGTGAGTCAGGGGTCTTTTATGGCTACACCTTC
j_gene: TRBJ1-2
d_gene: NA
v_gene: TRBV10-3
abundance: NA

CDR3aa: CASSPRGAPGEQYF
CDR3nt: TGTGCCAGCAGCCCCCGCGGCGCCCCCGGCGAGCAGTACTTC
j_gene: TRBJ2-7
d_gene: NA
v_gene: TRBV7-2
abundance: NA

CDR3aa: CAWSQRGGGIDTQYF
CDR3nt: TGTGCCTGGAGTCAGCGGGGGGGCGGTATCGATACGCAGTATTTT
j_gene: TRBJ2-3
d_gene: TRBD2
v_gene: TRBV30
abundance: NA

CDR3aa: CASSFVGSPLHF
CDR3nt: TGTGCCAGCAGCTTTGTCGGTTCACCCCTCCACTTT
j_gene: TRBJ1-6
d_gene: NA
v_gene: TRBV7-2
abundance: NA

CDR3aa: CSVAPGNTEAFF
CDR3nt: TGCAGCGTTGCGCCCGGTAACACTGAAGCTTTCTTT
j_gene: TRBJ1-1
d_gene: NA
v_gene: TRBV29-1
abundance: NA

CDR3aa: CASSFKGETQYF
CDR3nt: TGTGCCAGCAGTTTTAAGGGGGAGACCCAGTACTTC
j_gene: TRBJ2-5
d_gene: NA
v_gene: TRBV7-2
abundance: NA

CDR3aa: CASSLGANTEAFF
CDR3nt: TGTGCCAGCAGCTTAGGAGCGAACACTGAAGCTTTCTTT
j_gene: TRBJ1-1
d_gene: NA
v_gene: TRBV7-2
abundance: NA

CDR3aa: CASRGLVRADTQYF
CDR3nt: TGTGCCAGCAGGGGACTAGTTAGGGCAGATACGCAGTATTTT
j_gene: TRBJ2-3
d_gene: TRBD2
v_gene: TRBV11-2
abundance: NA

CDR3aa: CASSSSKTGRETQYF
CDR3nt: TGTGCCAGCAGCTCGTCCAAGACGGGGAGGGAGACCCAGTACTTC
j_gene: TRBJ2-5
d_gene: NA
v_gene: TRBV5-4
abundance: once

CDR3aa: CASRAGQGGYEQYF
CDR3nt: TGTGCCAGCAGGGCGGGACAGGGAGGGTACGAGCAGTACTTC
j_gene: TRBJ2-7
d_gene: TRBD1
v_gene: TRBV2
abundance: NA

CDR3aa: CASSAQPTYNEQFF
CDR3nt: TGTGCCAGCAGCGCACAGCCTACCTACAATGAGCAGTTCTTC
j_gene: TRBJ2-1
d_gene: NA
v_gene: TRBV7-2
abundance: once